This record looks at one TCR beta chain sequence and its context. The sample originates from a study of blood T cell repertoires in COVID-19. Some clones are missing from TCRdb's copy, which holds only in-frame ones; the method was immunoSEQ multiplex PCR. Here the sample spans about 400,000 clones, 88% being singletons. The CDR3 spans 16 residues. Germline lookup yields CDR1 SGHRS and CDR2 YFSETQ. Trimming removed 4 bases at V and 3 bases at J, with 18 bases between. This clonotype was sampled from a middle-aged woman with acute COVID-19. This chain connects TRBV5-1 to TRBJ2-3; the D gene is possibly TRBD1 (5 bases). The sample consisted of PBMCs or T cells enriched from blood (not recorded which). The CDR3 here is CASSPGGGAVTDTQYF. CDR3 bases: TGCGCCAGCAGCCCAGGCGGTGGGGCCGTGACAGATACGCAGTATTTT.